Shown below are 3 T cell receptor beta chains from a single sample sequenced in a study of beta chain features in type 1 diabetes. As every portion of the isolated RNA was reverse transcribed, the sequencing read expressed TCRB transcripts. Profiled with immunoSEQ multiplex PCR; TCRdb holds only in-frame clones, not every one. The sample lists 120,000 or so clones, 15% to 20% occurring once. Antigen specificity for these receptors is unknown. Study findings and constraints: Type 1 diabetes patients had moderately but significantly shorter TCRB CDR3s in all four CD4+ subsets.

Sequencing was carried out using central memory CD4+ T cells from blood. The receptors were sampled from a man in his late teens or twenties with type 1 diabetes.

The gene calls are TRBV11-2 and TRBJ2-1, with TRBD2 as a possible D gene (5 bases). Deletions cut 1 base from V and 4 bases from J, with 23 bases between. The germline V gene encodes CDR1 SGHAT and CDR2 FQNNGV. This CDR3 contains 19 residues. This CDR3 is CASSLGLMTGLAPYNEQFF. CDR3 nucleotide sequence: TGTGCCAGCAGCTTAGGGCTAATGACGGGGTTAGCCCCGTACAATGAGCAGTTCTTC.

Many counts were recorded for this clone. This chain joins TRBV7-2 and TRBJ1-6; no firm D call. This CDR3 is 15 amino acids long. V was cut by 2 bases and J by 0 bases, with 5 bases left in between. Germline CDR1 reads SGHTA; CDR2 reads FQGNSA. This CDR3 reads CASSLSSSYNSPLHF. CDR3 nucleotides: TGTGCCAGCAGCTTAAGCAGCTCCTATAATTCACCCCTCCACTTT.

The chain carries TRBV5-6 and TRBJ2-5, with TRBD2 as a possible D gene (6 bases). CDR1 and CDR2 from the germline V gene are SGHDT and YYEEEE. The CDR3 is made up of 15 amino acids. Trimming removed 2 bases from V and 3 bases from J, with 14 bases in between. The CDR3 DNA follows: TGTGCCAGCAGCTTATTCGGAGGGCCCGAAGAGACCCAGTACTTC. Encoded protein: CASSLFGGPEETQYF. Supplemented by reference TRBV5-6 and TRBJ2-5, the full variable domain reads DAGVTQSPTHLIKTRGQQVTLRCSPKSGHDTVSWYQQALGQGPQFIFQYYEEEERQRGNFPDRFSGHQFPNYSSELNVNALLLGDSALYLCASSLFGGPEETQYFGPGTRLLVL.